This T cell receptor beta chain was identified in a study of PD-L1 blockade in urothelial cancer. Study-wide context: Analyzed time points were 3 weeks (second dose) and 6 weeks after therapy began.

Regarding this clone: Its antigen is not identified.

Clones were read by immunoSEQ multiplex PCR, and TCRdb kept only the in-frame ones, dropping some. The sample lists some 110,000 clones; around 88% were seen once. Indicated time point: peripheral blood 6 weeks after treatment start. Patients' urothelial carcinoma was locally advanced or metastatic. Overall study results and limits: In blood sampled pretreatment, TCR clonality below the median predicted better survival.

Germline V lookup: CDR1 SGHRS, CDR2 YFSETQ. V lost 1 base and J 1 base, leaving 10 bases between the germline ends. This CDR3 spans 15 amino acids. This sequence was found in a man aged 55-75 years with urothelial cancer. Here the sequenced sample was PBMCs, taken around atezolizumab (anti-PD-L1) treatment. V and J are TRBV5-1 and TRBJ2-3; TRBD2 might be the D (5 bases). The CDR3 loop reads CASSLRGVGTDTQYF. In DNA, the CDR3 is TGCGCCAGCAGCTTGCGGGGAGTGGGCACAGATACGCAGTATTTT. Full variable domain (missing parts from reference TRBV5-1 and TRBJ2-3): KAGVTQTPRYLIKTRGQQVTLSCSPISGHRSVSWYQQTPGQGLQFLFEYFSETQRNKGNFPGRFSGRQFSNSRSEMNVSTLELGDSALYLCASSLRGVGTDTQYFGPGTRLTVL.